This T cell receptor (beta chain) was sequenced for a study of blood T cells in healthy people across ages. It was with a sample-barcoded 5' primer and a J-beta primer mix that a second PCR of about 7 to 12 cycles was run. TCRdb re-called the 5' RACE reads with MiXCR, one entry per CDR3 protein. The sample shows more than 700,000 distinct CDR3 sequences, about half of them seen only once. Germline CDR1 reads LGHNA; CDR2 reads YSLEER. The CDR3 spans 16 residues. The V and J ends lost 0 bases and 3 bases respectively, with 13 bases between them. This sequence originates from a man at least 80 years old in good health. This rearrangement joins TRBV4-3 to TRBJ2-3; TRBD2 is a possible D gene (6 bases). The source material was blood. This CDR3 reads CASSQDWRDPTDTQYF. In DNA, the CDR3 is TGCGCCAGCAGCCAAGACTGGCGGGACCCAACAGATACGCAGTATTTT.